A selection of T cell receptor beta chains follows, all from one sample in a study of control samples from healthy donors and cancer patients. Some clones are missing from TCRdb's copy, which holds only in-frame ones; the method was immunoSEQ multiplex PCR. The table records some 74,000 clones, 75% to 85% of them present only once. The sequencing sample was made of blood. The receptors shown here come from a man aged 55 to 70 in good health. Both conserved end residues are part of each CDR3. D genes are given only for firm matches. A clone size is listed for some rows: how often the clone was seen (once, few, many), or a class if it is expanded.

CDR3 DNA,CDR3 protein,D gene,J gene,clone size,V gene
TGCAGTGCTTTGCTTTCCTACGAGCAGTACTTC,CSALLSYEQYF,NA,TRBJ2-7,NA,TRBV20-1
TGCGCCAGCAGCTTGGCGCAGGGGGCAGGAGAGACCCAGTACTTC,CASSLAQGAGETQYF,TRBD1,TRBJ2-5,NA,TRBV5-1
TGCAGTGTCAGGGGGTCTAATGAAAAACTGTTTTTT,CSVRGSNEKLFF,TRBD1,TRBJ1-4,NA,TRBV29-1
TGTGCCAGCAGCCCAAGTAGATGGGACAGCAGGGTGGTCTACGAGCAGTACTTC,CASSPSRWDSRVVYEQYF,TRBD1,TRBJ2-7,few,TRBV3-1/TRBV3-2
TGTGCCAGCAGCCAGGACAGGGGCACAGATACGCAGTATTTT,CASSQDRGTDTQYF,TRBD1,TRBJ2-3,NA,TRBV7-2
TGTGCCAGCAGCCGTAAGAGGGACTCCAAAAACATTCAGTACTTC,CASSRKRDSKNIQYF,NA,TRBJ2-4,NA,TRBV3-1/TRBV3-2
TGCGCCAGCAGCCAAGATGCAAGCCCTGGAAACACCATATATTTT,CASSQDASPGNTIYF,NA,TRBJ1-3,medium-sized,TRBV4-3
TGTGCCAGCAGCCCCCGGACAGAACCATACTCGTCCCTCCACTTT,CASSPRTEPYSSLHF,NA,TRBJ1-6,many,TRBV7-6
TGTGCCAGCGGTCCCTACGAGCAGTACTTC,CASGPYEQYF,NA,TRBJ2-7,NA,TRBV28
TGTGCCAGCAGCTTAGGCTTTCATGAGGGGTTTGAGCAGTTCTTC,CASSLGFHEGFEQFF,NA,TRBJ2-1,NA,TRBV7-2
TGTGCCAGCAGTTTAACTGGACTAGCTCTTGAGACCCAGTACTTC,CASSLTGLALETQYF,TRBD2,TRBJ2-5,NA,TRBV27
TGTGCCAGCAGCTTAACGCCAGGATCCACCTACGAGCAGTACTTC,CASSLTPGSTYEQYF,NA,TRBJ2-7,once,TRBV7-3
TGTGCCAGCAGCGACACAGGTTCTGGCTACACCTTC,CASSDTGSGYTF,NA,TRBJ1-2,few,TRBV9
TGTGCCAGTAGATCCATGGACAGGGGGCGAGTCAACTCTGGAAACACCATATATTTT,CASRSMDRGRVNSGNTIYF,TRBD1,TRBJ1-3,NA,TRBV19
TGCGCCAGCAGCTTACCCCGGCCAGGGGACAATTCACCCCTCCACTTT,CASSLPRPGDNSPLHF,NA,TRBJ1-6,NA,TRBV5-1
TGTGCCAGCAGCCCTATGGGGGACGGGGTGGATTTCTTT,CASSPMGDGVDFF,NA,TRBJ1-1,few,TRBV7-9
TGTGCCAGCAGTGACCCCCTGGCAGCCTATGGCTACACCTTC,CASSDPLAAYGYTF,NA,TRBJ1-2,NA,TRBV6-4
TGTGCCAGCAGCCAAGGAGATACGCAGTATTTT,CASSQGDTQYF,NA,TRBJ2-3,NA,TRBV4-2
TGTGCCACCTACCTCGGAGGGATAAATCAGCCCCAGCATTTT,CATYLGGINQPQHF,NA,TRBJ1-5,NA,TRBV28
TGTGCCAGCAGCTTAGCGGGCAGGAACAATCAGCCCCAGCATTTT,CASSLAGRNNQPQHF,NA,TRBJ1-5,NA,TRBV7-8
TGTGCCACCAGTGAACCCGGGACCCGTTTGGGAGTCGGGGAGCTGTTTTTT,CATSEPGTRLGVGELFF,NA,TRBJ2-2,few,TRBV24-1
TGTGCCAGCAGCTTAGAAGAGGTGACAGGGAGAAACATTCAGTACTTC,CASSLEEVTGRNIQYF,TRBD1,TRBJ2-4,NA,TRBV7-9
TGTGCCAGCAGCCAAGATCCCCGGACAGGGGGAAACTTCTTCTCCTACAATGAGCAGTTCTTC,CASSQDPRTGGNFFSYNEQFF,TRBD1,TRBJ2-1,NA,TRBV4-2
TGTGCCTGGAGCGAGGGCCCTGGAAACACCATATATTTT,CAWSEGPGNTIYF,NA,TRBJ1-3,NA,TRBV30
TGTGCCAGCACCCGGGGGTCCGGGCTCGAGACCCAGTACTTC,CASTRGSGLETQYF,NA,TRBJ2-5,NA,TRBV7-2
TGTGCCTGGAGTGTTAGCGGGACCACAGATACGCAGTATTTT,CAWSVSGTTDTQYF,TRBD2,TRBJ2-3,NA,TRBV30
TGTGCCAGCAGCCCTGGACAGGGGGCAACAGATACGCAGTATTTT,CASSPGQGATDTQYF,TRBD1,TRBJ2-3,NA,TRBV6-2/TRBV6-3
TGTGCCAGCAGCGTAGTTGAGACCCTGAACACTGAAGCTTTCTTT,CASSVVETLNTEAFF,NA,TRBJ1-1,NA,TRBV9
TGTGCCAGCAGCCAAGGGCACCTGAATCAGGCGGATACGCAGTATTTT,CASSQGHLNQADTQYF,NA,TRBJ2-3,NA,TRBV3-1/TRBV3-2
TGTGCCAGCAGTCTATCCGCACTTTTTTACAATGAGCAGTTCTTC,CASSLSALFYNEQFF,NA,TRBJ2-1,NA,TRBV9
TGTGCCAGCAGCGTTGGCGGGACGAACACCGGGGAGCTGTTTTTT,CASSVGGTNTGELFF,NA,TRBJ2-2,NA,TRBV9
TGTGCCAGCAGCTCAAGGAGGGGAAGCAATCAGCCCCAGCATTTT,CASSSRRGSNQPQHF,NA,TRBJ1-5,NA,TRBV28
TGTGCCAGCAGCGCCGGGACAGGGTTCTCCTACGAGCAGTACTTC,CASSAGTGFSYEQYF,TRBD1,TRBJ2-7,NA,TRBV11-2
TGTGCCAGCAGCCCTTTAGCGGGAAACACCCGGAATGAGCAGTTCTTC,CASSPLAGNTRNEQFF,TRBD2,TRBJ2-1,NA,TRBV7-2
TGTGCCAGCACCCCTTCCGGGGGGAACTATGGCTACACCTTC,CASTPSGGNYGYTF,NA,TRBJ1-2,once,TRBV25-1
TGTGCCAGCAGCATAGGGGGAGGGCCACCCTACAATGAGCAGTTCTTC,CASSIGGGPPYNEQFF,NA,TRBJ2-1,NA,TRBV27
TGTGCCAGCAGTAGGGACAGGGGGCCCTACAATGAGCAGTTCTTC,CASSRDRGPYNEQFF,TRBD1,TRBJ2-1,NA,TRBV2
TGTGCCAGCAGTTTATCCCAGGGGCCGAGCTCCTATAATTCACCCCTCCACTTT,CASSLSQGPSSYNSPLHF,NA,TRBJ1-6,NA,TRBV27
TGTGCCAGCAGCGTAAGTAATCAGGGAGTCGTTTCGCGTAATGAGCAGTTCTTC,CASSVSNQGVVSRNEQFF,NA,TRBJ2-1,NA,TRBV9
TGTGCCAGCAGCCCCAATGCCGGGATTATCGAGCAGTTCTTC,CASSPNAGIIEQFF,NA,TRBJ2-1,NA,TRBV7-9
TGCGCCAGCAGCCGGATTGAGAGTGGAAACACCATATATTTT,CASSRIESGNTIYF,NA,TRBJ1-3,NA,TRBV4-3
TGCGCCAGCAGCTTGAGTAGTACGAATGAAAAACTGTTTTTT,CASSLSSTNEKLFF,NA,TRBJ1-4,many,TRBV5-1
TGCGCCAGCAGCAACTATAGCGGGTGGATTTACAATGAGCAGTTCTTC,CASSNYSGWIYNEQFF,TRBD2,TRBJ2-1,NA,TRBV5-1
TGTGCCAGCAGACCCCACTCAGCGGGAGGAGAAGAGACCCAGTACTTC,CASRPHSAGGEETQYF,TRBD2,TRBJ2-5,NA,TRBV7-2
TGTGCCAGCAGTGAAGAGGTTTTGGGTTGGCTGCGGGAAAACATTCAGTACTTC,CASSEEVLGWLRENIQYF,NA,TRBJ2-4,NA,TRBV2
TGTGCCAGCAGTTCAGACAGTTATGGCTACACCTTC,CASSSDSYGYTF,NA,TRBJ1-2,NA,TRBV2
TGTGCCAGCAGCCCAAACGTAAAGAGGAATGGCTACACCTTC,CASSPNVKRNGYTF,NA,TRBJ1-2,NA,TRBV3-1/TRBV3-2
TGCAGCGTTCCCCTCGATGGCGGGGAGCTGTTTTTT,CSVPLDGGELFF,NA,TRBJ2-2,NA,TRBV29-1
TGTGCCAGCACCCTGACTAGCGGGGTGAACACCGGGGAGCTGTTTTTT,CASTLTSGVNTGELFF,TRBD2,TRBJ2-2,NA,TRBV11-2
TGTGCCAGCAGTACGCCTTTCGGGGGCTACACCTTC,CASSTPFGGYTF,NA,TRBJ1-2,NA,TRBV6-2/TRBV6-3
TGCGCCAGCAGCACGGGACAGGGCCGGGAGACCCAGTACTTC,CASSTGQGRETQYF,TRBD1,TRBJ2-5,NA,TRBV5-1
TGTGCCAGCAGTGAAAAGGGGGCGGAGGGTGGTCTCGAGCAGTACTTC,CASSEKGAEGGLEQYF,NA,TRBJ2-7,NA,TRBV6-1
TGTGCAAGTCGCTTAGCTTCTCCACCTCAAGACTACGAGCAGTACTTC,CASRLASPPQDYEQYF,NA,TRBJ2-7,NA,TRBV12-2
TGCGCCAGCAGCCAAGTAACAGGGGGCGAGACAGATACGCAGTATTTT,CASSQVTGGETDTQYF,TRBD1,TRBJ2-3,NA,TRBV4-1
TGTGCCAGCAGGTCCGGGACAGGGAGCTACAATGAGCAGTTCTTC,CASRSGTGSYNEQFF,TRBD1,TRBJ2-1,NA,TRBV27
TGTGCCAGCTCACCAGGACAGGGAAATCAGCCCCAGCATTTT,CASSPGQGNQPQHF,TRBD1,TRBJ1-5,NA,TRBV18
TGTGCCAGCAGCCACGGGGGAAGGGACAGGGGTGAAAAACTGTTTTTT,CASSHGGRDRGEKLFF,TRBD1,TRBJ1-4,NA,TRBV5-5
TGTGCCAGCAGTCACGCGGGACAAGGAATGGCGGGCTACACCTTC,CASSHAGQGMAGYTF,NA,TRBJ1-2,NA,TRBV6-6
TGTGCCAGCTCACAGAATCCCAAACAACGAAACACCATATATTTT,CASSQNPKQRNTIYF,NA,TRBJ1-3,NA,TRBV18
TGTGCCAGCGGTCGGGGGACAGGCCCCTACGAGCAGTACTTC,CASGRGTGPYEQYF,TRBD1,TRBJ2-7,NA,TRBV19